Presented here are 23 T cell receptor beta chains from one specimen sequenced in a study of T-cell reconstitution after alpha-beta-depleted transplantation in children. Unique molecular identifiers were used to barcode this TCRbeta library. One entry per CDR3 protein results from TCRdb running MiXCR on the PCR reads. This table has 250,000 to 350,000 distinct CDR3 sequences, nearly 10% appearing once. The specimen was PBMCs from the stem cell graft donor, collected from the stem cell graft. Receptors were obtained from a human donor who donated a stem cell graft to a child with SCID.

The V and J genes are TRBV10-3 and TRBJ2-5, with a possible D match to TRBD1 (6 bases). In germline, CDR1 is ENHRY, CDR2 SYGVKD. This CDR3 is built from 11 residues. The germline V and J ends were trimmed by 10 bases and 1 base, with 7 bases remaining between them. CDR3 nucleotides: TGTGCCACACAGGGCCAAGAGACCCAGTACTTC. Its protein is CATQGQETQYF.

This clonotype has just a few counts. The chain couples TRBV12-3 or TRBV12-4 to TRBJ2-1; D might be TRBD2 (6 bases). The CDR3 is 14 amino acids. Deletions cut 8 bases from V and 2 bases from J, with 13 bases between. The CDR3: CASGGELPYNEQFF. Written as DNA, the CDR3 is TGTGCCAGCGGCGGGGAACTACCCTACAATGAGCAGTTCTTC.

The chain carries TRBV5-1 and TRBJ2-7; no definite D call. There are 15 residues in the CDR3. Trimming left V 4 bases short and J 4 bases short, with 18 bases between. The germline V gene has CDR1 SGHRS and CDR2 YFSETQ. The CDR3 loop reads CASSQFMGRLYEQYF. In DNA, the CDR3 is TGCGCCAGCAGCCAATTCATGGGCAGGCTTTACGAGCAGTACTTC.

V usage is TRBV5-4 and J usage is TRBJ2-5, with 9 bases fitting TRBD2. Unmatched junction bases numbered 6, after V lost 6 bases and J lost 3 bases. This CDR3 comprises 14 residues. Germline loops: CDR1 SGHNT, CDR2 YYREEE (reference sequence). The CDR3 coding sequence is TGTGCCAGCAACGGCCAGCGGGGGGAAGAGACCCAGTACTTC. Residues: CASNGQRGEETQYF.

The rearrangement links TRBV5-1 to TRBJ2-2; perhaps TRBD1 as D (5 bases). CDR1 and CDR2 from the germline V gene are SGHRS and YFSETQ. Trimming took off 1 base at V and 1 base at J, with 8 bases between the two ends. CDR3 size: 15 residues. The CDR3 nucleotides read TGCGCCAGCAGCTTGCAGGGTAGGAACACCGGGGAGCTGTTTTTT. Its translation: CASSLQGRNTGELFF.

The genes are TRBV10-3 and TRBJ2-5; 11 nucleotides line up with TRBD2. CDR1 and CDR2 from the germline V gene are ENHRY and SYGVKD. V was clipped by 3 bases and J by 4 bases; unmatched bases: 1. CDR3 length: 14 residues. CDR3 DNA sequence: TGTGCCATCAGTGATGGGACTAGCGGAGAGACCCAGTACTTC. Translating gives CAISDGTSGETQYF.

V gene TRBV20-1 combines with J gene TRBJ2-1, with 9 nucleotides matching TRBD1. With 4 bases clipped from V and 7 bases from J, the junction kept 11 bases outside the gene matches. Germline loops: CDR1 DFQATT, CDR2 SNEGSKA (reference sequence). The CDR3 consists of 15 residues. In DNA form, the CDR3 reads TGCAGTGCTATAACCGGGACAGGGATCGGGAATGAGCAGTTCTTC. Protein product: CSAITGTGIGNEQFF.

This clonotype came up a few times. The CDR3 protein is CSVELGTYEQYF. The CDR3 DNA reads TGCAGCGTTGAGCTGGGAACCTACGAGCAGTACTTC. This rearrangement joins TRBV29-1 to TRBJ2-7; no definite D call. With 3 bases removed from V and 2 bases from J, the gap between germline ends came to 8 bases. Germline V lookup: CDR1 SQVTM, CDR2 ANQGSEA. This CDR3 comprises 12 residues.

This clonotype has only a few counts. The gene calls are TRBV12-3 or TRBV12-4 and TRBJ1-2, with 9 bases fitting TRBD1. V was clipped by 8 bases and J by 6 bases; unmatched bases: 4. This CDR3 comprises 12 residues. This chain's CDR3 is CASEGTGNGYTF. The DNA for the CDR3 is TGTGCCAGCGAGGGGACAGGGAATGGCTACACCTTC.

A few counts support this clonotype. The chain is built from TRBV18 and TRBJ2-7; no firm D call. Trimming shortened V by 0 bases and J by 3 bases, and 6 bases separated the two germline ends. The CDR3 length is 13 residues. Germline loops: CDR1 KGHSH, CDR2 LQKENI. The CDR3 bases are TGTGCCAGCTCACCACCGGTAGGCTACGAGCAGTACTTC. Encoded protein: CASSPPVGYEQYF. Variable domain in full (rest from reference TRBV18 and TRBJ2-7): NAGVMQNPRHLVRRRGQEARLRCSPMKGHSHVYWYRQLPEEGLKFMVYLQKENIIDESGMPKERFSAEFPKEGPSILRIQQVVRGDSAAYFCASSPPVGYEQYFGPGTRLTVT.

J is TRBJ2-5 and V is TRBV5-1; D possibly corresponds to TRBD2 (7 bases). V lost 6 bases, J lost 6 bases, and 27 bases lay in between. The CDR3 loop spans 17 amino acids. The germline V gene encodes CDR1 SGHRS and CDR2 YFSETQ. DNA of the CDR3: TGCGCCAGCAATTCCGGAGGGGGGGGCCTCGCTGAAAAGACCCAGTACTTC. Translated, it gives CASNSGGGGLAEKTQYF.

This clonotype was found many times. The V call is TRBV13, the J call TRBJ2-3; a possible D gene is TRBD2 (6 bases). The germline V and J ends were trimmed by 2 bases and 0 bases, with 12 bases remaining between them. CDR1 PRHDT and CDR2 FYEKMQ come from the germline V gene (reference sequence). The CDR3 has 16 residues. Here the CDR3 DNA reads TGTGCCAGCAGCTTACTAGCGCTCTCTAGCACAGATACGCAGTATTTT. It translates to CASSLLALSSTDTQYF.

This clonotype has just a few counts. V gene TRBV27 combines with J gene TRBJ1-4, with unresolved D. Trimming took off 1 base at V and 5 bases at J, with 8 bases between the two ends. Germline CDR1 MNHEY, CDR2 SMNVEV (reference sequence). This CDR3 has 14 residues. CDR3: CASSLFLGNEKLFF. The CDR3 nucleotides are TGTGCCAGCAGTTTATTCCTGGGAAATGAAAAACTGTTTTTT. The variable domain in full, completed from reference TRBV27 and TRBJ1-4, reads EAQVTQNPRYLITVTGKKLTVTCSQNMNHEYMSWYRQDPGLGLRQIYYSMNVEVTDKGDVPEGYKVSRKEKRNFPLILESPSPNQTSLYFCASSLFLGNEKLFFGSGTQLSVL.

This clonotype was detected many times. The chain recombines TRBV20-1 with TRBJ2-3; D call uncertain. Germline loops: CDR1 DFQATT, CDR2 SNEGSKA (reference sequence). There are 14 residues in the CDR3. V shed 1 base and J shed 0 bases, with 8 bases lying between them. CDR3 protein: CSARATTSTDTQYF. In DNA form, the CDR3 reads TGCAGTGCTAGAGCAACGACTAGCACAGATACGCAGTATTTT.

In this sample, this clonotype turned up a few times. The CDR3 is CASSARTGLFYEQYF. The CDR3 DNA follows: TGTGCCAGCAGTGCCCGGACAGGGTTGTTCTACGAGCAGTACTTC. The rearrangement uses TRBV6-1 and TRBJ2-7; 8 positions agree with TRBD1. Germline CDR1 and CDR2: MNHNS and SASEGT. The V gene end was trimmed by 4 bases and the J gene end by 3 bases; junction bases not matched to a gene: 8. This CDR3 spans 15 amino acids.

This chain joins TRBV6-5 and TRBJ1-2, with 9 bases that match TRBD1. The CDR3 length is 15 residues. In germline, CDR1 is MNHEY, CDR2 SVGAGI. J lost 5 bases, V lost 4 bases, and 8 bases had no gene match. The CDR3 region is CASSWTGVGWYGYTF. The CDR3 coding sequence is TGTGCCAGCAGTTGGACAGGGGTGGGATGGTATGGCTACACCTTC.

This clonotype was found many times. J is TRBJ2-7 and V is TRBV12-3 or TRBV12-4, with 7 bases lining up with TRBD1. This CDR3 spans 12 amino acids. Losses at the gene ends were 11 bases for V and 3 bases for J; bases not matched to a gene: 7. The CDR3 sequence is CAHQGDSYEQYF. CDR3 nucleotide sequence: TGTGCCCACCAGGGGGATAGCTACGAGCAGTACTTC.

This clonotype has a handful of counts. The chain uses TRBV7-9 and TRBJ2-4; D unclear. CDR3 length: 15 residues. Germline V gene data show CDR1 as SEHNR and CDR2 as FQNEAQ (reference sequence). V dropped 2 bases and J dropped 0 bases, with 8 bases sitting between them. Here the CDR3 reads CASSLSELAKNIQYF. The CDR3 DNA reads TGTGCCAGCAGCTTATCGGAGCTAGCCAAAAACATTCAGTACTTC. Together with reference TRBV7-9 and TRBJ2-4, the CDR3 gives the full variable domain: DTGVSQNPRHKITKRGQNVTFRCDPISEHNRLYWYRQTLGQGPEFLTYFQNEAQLEKSRLLSDRFSAERPKGSFSTLEIQRTEQGDSAMYLCASSLSELAKNIQYFGAGTRLSVL.

There are many counts of this clonotype. The genes are TRBV5-6 and TRBJ2-7; D is unclear. This CDR3 region has 15 residues. V lost 0 bases and J lost 0, with 10 bases in between. In germline, CDR1 is SGHDT, CDR2 YYEEEE. The CDR3: CASSLGPLGSYEQYF. The CDR3 DNA follows: TGTGCCAGCAGCTTGGGACCGCTCGGCTCCTACGAGCAGTACTTC.

There are many counts of this clonotype. This chain links TRBV29-1 with TRBJ2-1, with 7 positions matching TRBD2. CDR3 length: 16 amino acids. In germline, CDR1 is SQVTM, CDR2 ANQGSEA. After removal of 3 bases from V and 0 bases from J, the junction contained 8 bases not matched to a gene. The CDR3 nucleotides are TGCAGCGTTGATCCTGGGACTAAATACTCCTACAATGAGCAGTTCTTC. This sequence encodes CSVDPGTKYSYNEQFF.

A few counts support this clonotype. The CDR3 DNA reads TGTGCCATCAGTGAGCTGGTTAGCGGCTACGAGCAGTACTTC. It encodes CAISELVSGYEQYF. The chain recombines TRBV10-3 with TRBJ2-7, with D possibly TRBD2 on 6 matching bases. This CDR3 contains 14 residues. Germline values: CDR1 ENHRY, CDR2 SYGVKD. Trimming took off 2 bases at V and 3 bases at J, with 11 bases between the two ends.

V is TRBV5-1 and J is TRBJ2-5, with unresolved D. This CDR3 contains 13 residues. Germline lookup yields CDR1 SGHRS and CDR2 YFSETQ. Trimming left V 5 bases short and J 0 bases short, with 8 bases between. CDR3: CASRGQYQETQYF. The CDR3 region has the DNA TGCGCCAGCAGAGGGCAGTACCAAGAGACCCAGTACTTC. The variable domain in full, with the rest retrieved from reference TRBV5-1 and TRBJ2-5, is KAGVTQTPRYLIKTRGQQVTLSCSPISGHRSVSWYQQTPGQGLQFLFEYFSETQRNKGNFPGRFSGRQFSNSRSEMNVSTLELGDSALYLCASRGQYQETQYFGPGTRLLVL.

This clonotype was seen ten or more times. The chain recombines TRBV5-1 with TRBJ2-7; D ambiguous. Germline assignment: CDR1 SGHRS and CDR2 YFSETQ. This CDR3 is built from 12 residues. The V and J ends lost 1 base and 4 bases respectively, with 6 bases between them. The CDR3 DNA follows: TGCGCCAGCAGCTTGATGGGTTACGAGCAGTACTTC. Protein: CASSLMGYEQYF.